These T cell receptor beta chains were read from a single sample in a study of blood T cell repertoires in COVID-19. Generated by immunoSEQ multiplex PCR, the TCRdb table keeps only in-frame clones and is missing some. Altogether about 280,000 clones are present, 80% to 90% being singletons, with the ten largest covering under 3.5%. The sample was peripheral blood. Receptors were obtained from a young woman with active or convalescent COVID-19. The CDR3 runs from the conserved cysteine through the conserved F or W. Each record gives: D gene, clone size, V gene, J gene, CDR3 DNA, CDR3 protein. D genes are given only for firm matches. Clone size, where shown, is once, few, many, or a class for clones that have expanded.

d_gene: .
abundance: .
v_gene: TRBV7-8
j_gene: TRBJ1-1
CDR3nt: TGTGCCAGCAGCTTACGGTCAGGGCGCTTGAACACTGAAGCTTTCTTT
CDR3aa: CASSLRSGRLNTEAFF

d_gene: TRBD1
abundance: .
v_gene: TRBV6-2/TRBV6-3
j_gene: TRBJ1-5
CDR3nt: TGTGCCAGCAGTTGGACCCGGGACAGGGCATGGAGTCAGCCCCAGCATTTT
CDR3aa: CASSWTRDRAWSQPQHF

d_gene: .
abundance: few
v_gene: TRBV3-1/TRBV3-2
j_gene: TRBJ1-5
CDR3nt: TGTGCCAGCAGCCCTTACCTACAGGGAGGGGGCAATCAGCCCCAGCATTTT
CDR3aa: CASSPYLQGGGNQPQHF

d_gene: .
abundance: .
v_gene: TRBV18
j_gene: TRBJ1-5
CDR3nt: TGTGCCAGCTCACCCCAAGGGGGTACAAGCAATCAGCCCCAGCATTTT
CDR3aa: CASSPQGGTSNQPQHF

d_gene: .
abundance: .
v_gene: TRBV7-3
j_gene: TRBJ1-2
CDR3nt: TGTGCCAGCAGCCCGAAAGGGGGGGGCGCAGGGGGCTACACCTTC
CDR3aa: CASSPKGGGAGGYTF

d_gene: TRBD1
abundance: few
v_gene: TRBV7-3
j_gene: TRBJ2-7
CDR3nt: TGTGCCAGCAGCTCTTACGGGACGCAGGGGGTAGACGAGCAGTACTTC
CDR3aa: CASSSYGTQGVDEQYF

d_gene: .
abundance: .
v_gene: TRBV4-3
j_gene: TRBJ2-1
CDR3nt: TGCGCCAGCAGCTCAGAACCCGACGGAGGCCCTTCATTCCGGTTCTTC
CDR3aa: CASSSEPDGGPSFRFF

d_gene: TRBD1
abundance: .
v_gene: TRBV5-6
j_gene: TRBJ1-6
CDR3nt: TGTGCCAGCAGCTTGGAAGTCGGACAGGGTAATTCACCCCTCCACTTT
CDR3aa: CASSLEVGQGNSPLHF

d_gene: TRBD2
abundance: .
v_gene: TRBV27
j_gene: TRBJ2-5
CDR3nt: TGTGCCAGCAGTTTACACTTAAGCGGGGGTGAGACCCAGTACTTC
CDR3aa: CASSLHLSGGETQYF

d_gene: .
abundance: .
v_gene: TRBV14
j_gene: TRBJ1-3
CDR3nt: TGTGCCAGCAGAGGACATCCCTCTGGAAACACCATATATTTT
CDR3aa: CASRGHPSGNTIYF

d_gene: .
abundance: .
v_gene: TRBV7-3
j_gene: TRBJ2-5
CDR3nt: TGTGCCAGCAGCTTAACGTTAGCAGCCCAAGAGACCCAGTACTTC
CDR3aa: CASSLTLAAQETQYF

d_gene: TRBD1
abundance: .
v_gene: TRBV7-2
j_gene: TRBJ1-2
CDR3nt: TGTGCCAGCAGCCAGGCGGACAGGCCAGGGTATGGCTACACCTTC
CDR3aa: CASSQADRPGYGYTF

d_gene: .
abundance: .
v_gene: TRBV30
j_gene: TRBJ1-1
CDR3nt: TGTGCCTGGAGTGAATACACGAACACTGAAGCTTTCTTT
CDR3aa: CAWSEYTNTEAFF

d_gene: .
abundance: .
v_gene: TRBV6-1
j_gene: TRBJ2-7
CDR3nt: TGTGCCAGCAGTGAAGTAGGGCCGGGGGAGCAGTACTTC
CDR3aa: CASSEVGPGEQYF

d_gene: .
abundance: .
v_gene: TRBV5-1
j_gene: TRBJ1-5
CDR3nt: TGCGCCCTCACCCCTCCCGGCAGGGGACATGTGGACAATCAGCCCCAGCATTTT
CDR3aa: CALTPPGRGHVDNQPQHF

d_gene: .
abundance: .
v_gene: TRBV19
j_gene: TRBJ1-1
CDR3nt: TGTGCCAGTAGGAAGGACTTGGGTGCTTTCTTT
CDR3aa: CASRKDLGAFF

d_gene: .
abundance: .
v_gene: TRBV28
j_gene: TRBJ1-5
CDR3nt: TGTGCCAGCAGTTTAATGAGTCAGCCCCAGCATTTT
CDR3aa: CASSLMSQPQHF

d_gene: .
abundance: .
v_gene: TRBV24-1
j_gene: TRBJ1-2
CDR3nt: TGTGCCACCAGTGAAGGGGCCTATGGCTACACCTTC
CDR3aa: CATSEGAYGYTF

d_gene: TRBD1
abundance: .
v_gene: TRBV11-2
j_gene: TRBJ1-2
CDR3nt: TGTGCCAGCAGCACAACAGGGGGCGGCTACACCTTC
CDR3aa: CASSTTGGGYTF

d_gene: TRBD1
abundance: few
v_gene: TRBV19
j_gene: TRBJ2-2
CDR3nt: TGTGCCAGTAGTCCGTCACGACAGGGACCTACCGGGGAGCTGTTTTTT
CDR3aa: CASSPSRQGPTGELFF

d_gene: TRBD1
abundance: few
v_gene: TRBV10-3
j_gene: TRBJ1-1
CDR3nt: TGTGCCGCCACAGGGGGCGGATACACTGAAGCTTTCTTT
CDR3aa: CAATGGGYTEAFF

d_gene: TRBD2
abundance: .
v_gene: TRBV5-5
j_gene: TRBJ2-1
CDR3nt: TGTGCCAGCAGCTTCGGACTAGCGGGGAATGAGCAGTTCTTC
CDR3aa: CASSFGLAGNEQFF

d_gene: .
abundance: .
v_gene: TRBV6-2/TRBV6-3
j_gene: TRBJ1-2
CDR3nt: TGTGCCAGCAGTTACGGGTGGGCCCGCGTATATGGCTACACCTTC
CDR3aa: CASSYGWARVYGYTF